Each of the 9 T cell receptor beta chains below was sequenced from the same sample in a study of Graves' ophthalmopathy and Graves' hyperthyroidism listed by TCRdb under 2018. The instrument was an Illumina HiSeq 2000. For repertoire sequencing, the TCR beta CDR3 regions were amplified from RNA transcripts. A first-round RT-PCR used HTBI primers with the Qiagen OneStep RT-PCR kit, followed by a second-round multiplex PCR, size selection and purification. Starting from the raw public reads, TCRdb applied fastp trimming at Q25, assembled clones with MiXCR and retained in-frame beta chains. Identical CDR3 proteins give one entry, which carries the most common genes and DNA. This sample lists approximately 160,000 distinct CDR3 sequences; roughly two fifths were detected once. The top ten clonotypes cover approximately 8.9% of the sample. Sequenced sample: peripheral blood. These receptors were obtained from a man between 25 and 39 years old with Graves' ophthalmopathy. Donor details come from another sample of the same person, matched by shared clones.

This clonotype appeared many times. J is TRBJ1-1 and V is TRBV12-3 or TRBV12-4; unclear D gene. This CDR3 contains 12 residues. Trimming cost V 4 bases and J 9 bases, with 12 bases left between them. Here the CDR3 DNA reads TGTGCCAGCAGTTCAGGCCGGGTGAAAGCTTTCTTT. Its protein product is CASSSGRVKAFF.

This clonotype was seen ten or more times. The rearrangement joins TRBV6-5 to TRBJ2-2; the match to TRBD2 covers 8 bases. V was clipped by 11 bases and J by 1 base; unmatched bases: 6. The germline CDR1 and CDR2 sequences are MNHEY and SVGAGI. The CDR3 loop spans 14 amino acids. The CDR3 sequence is CAASLAGNTGELFF. CDR3 DNA sequence: TGTGCCGCGAGCCTAGCGGGGAACACCGGGGAGCTGTTTTTT.

V usage is TRBV6-1 and J usage is TRBJ2-3, with D possibly matching TRBD2 (7 bases). Germline V gene lookup returns CDR1 MNHNS and CDR2 SASEGT. This CDR3 comprises 14 residues. Trimming cost V 3 bases and J 4 bases, with 11 bases left between them. DNA for the CDR3: TGTGCCAGCAGTGAGGGAGGGGGGCCAGATACGCAGTATTTT. Its protein product is CASSEGGGPDTQYF.

The CDR3 reads CASSLALLAGGYEQYF. CDR3 in DNA: TGTGCCAGCAGCTTAGCCCTACTAGCGGGAGGGTACGAGCAGTACTTC. The rearrangement uses TRBV7-2 and TRBJ2-7; 13 nucleotides align to TRBD2. In germline, CDR1 is SGHTA, CDR2 FQGNSA. The CDR3 is 16 residues long. J was trimmed by 4 bases and V by 0 bases; bases with no gene match: 3.

This clonotype was seen once. The chain carries TRBV6-1 and TRBJ1-1, with TRBD1 matching 7 bases. The CDR3 sequence is 15 residues long. J was trimmed by 2 bases and V by 5 bases; bases with no gene match: 8. Per germline, CDR1 MNHNS and CDR2 SASEGT. The CDR3 bases are TGTGCCAGCAGTATCACAGGGGAATTAAACACTGAAGCTTTCTTT. Translated: CASSITGELNTEAFF.

This clonotype was picked up many times. The genes are TRBV20-1 and TRBJ1-5; 8 nucleotides line up with TRBD1. This CDR3 has 13 amino acids. Germline assignment: CDR1 DFQATT and CDR2 SNEGSKA (reference sequence). The junction had 4 bases not matched to a gene; V was cut back by 4 bases and J by 5 bases. The CDR3 DNA sequence: TGCAGTGCTAAGGACAGGGCCTATCAGCCCCAGCATTTT. Its translation: CSAKDRAYQPQHF.

This clonotype was observed a few times. The rearrangement links TRBV6-1 to TRBJ2-7, with 7 bases fitting TRBD1. The CDR3 has 15 amino acids. Germline assignment: CDR1 MNHNS and CDR2 SASEGT. The V and J ends lost 6 bases and 2 bases, in that order; junction bases with no gene match: 10. CDR3 DNA: TGTGCCAGCAGAGCCGGGACAGAGAAGCCCTACGAGCAGTACTTC. Amino acids: CASRAGTEKPYEQYF.

At least ten counts were recorded for this clonotype. The chain couples TRBV5-1 to TRBJ1-1; D ambiguous. The CDR3 covers 15 residues. The V end lost 0 bases, the J end lost 2 bases, and 11 bases lay between the germline ends. Germline CDR1 reads SGHRS; CDR2 reads YFSETQ. CDR3 region: CASSLVGGSNTEAFF. CDR3 bases: TGCGCCAGCAGCTTGGTTGGAGGGTCCAACACTGAAGCTTTCTTT.

This clonotype was recorded many times. The chain recombines TRBV2 with TRBJ1-2, with 7 bases identical to TRBD1. The CDR3 is made up of 14 amino acids. Germline loops: CDR1 SNHLY, CDR2 FYNNEI. V lost 6 bases and J lost 5; bases outside the gene matches: 9. The CDR3 DNA reads as TGTGCCAGCAGCCCAGGAGGGGGCATGTATGGCTACACCTTC. Encoded protein: CASSPGGGMYGYTF.